Listed here are 4 T cell receptor beta chains from one sample, sequenced in a study of regulatory T cells in long-lasting Graves disease (dated by TCRdb to about 2021). The meaning of the sample's time point label: newly diagnosed GD, antithyroid drugs for less than 3 months. RNA was extracted from PBMCs in TRIzol for both TCR sequencing and RNA sequencing. Receptors were amplified or captured by multiplex PCR. This sample was sequenced with an Illumina HiSeq 4000. CDR3 regions were amplified by Arm-PCR with iRepertoire HTBI primers to construct TCR beta libraries. TCRdb took the public reads, trimmed them with fastp at Q25, ran MiXCR for clone calling and kept in-frame beta chains. Each entry is one CDR3 protein sequence, shown with its most common DNA and genes. The sample records about 530,000 distinct CDR3 sequences, about 16% of which are singletons. The ten largest make up 20% to 25% of the sample.

These same records also appear under a second study, on T cells in Graves' hyperthyroidism and ophthalmopathy.

Specimen: peripheral blood mononuclear cells (PBMCs), collected at new diagnosis, from a patient treated with antithyroid drugs. The receptor set was obtained from a woman aged 35 to 59 with Graves disease. Donor details come from another sample of the same person, matched by shared clones.

This clonotype appeared many times. V usage is TRBV6-2 or TRBV6-3 and J usage is TRBJ2-3, with D possibly called TRBD1 or TRBD2 (5 bases each). V was pared by 8 bases and J by 2 bases, with 14 bases between. CDR3 size: 14 residues. Germline loops: CDR1 MNHEY, CDR2 SVGEGT. CDR3 DNA: TGTGCCAGCGCGCTAGCAGGGACCACAGATACGCAGTATTTT. Amino acid sequence: CASALAGTTDTQYF.

This clonotype has a count of ten or more. The chain carries TRBV6-1 and TRBJ2-3, with 7 nucleotides matching TRBD2. This CDR3 comprises 16 residues. Germline CDR1 MNHNS, CDR2 SASEGT. The ends lost 9 bases at V and 1 base at J; junction bases unmatched: 13. The CDR3 sequence: CASRRGTTLGTDTQYF. For the CDR3, the DNA is TGTGCCAGTAGACGGGGGACTACCCTCGGCACAGATACGCAGTATTTT.

The table lists this clonotype with a few counts. The V and J genes are TRBV9 and TRBJ2-5; D is possibly TRBD1 (6 bases). Germline CDR1 is SGDLS and CDR2 is YYNGEE. This CDR3 has 15 amino acids. The germline V and J ends were trimmed by 4 bases and 4 bases, with 17 bases remaining between them. The CDR3 reads CASSITGIPRETQYF. CDR3 nucleotide sequence: TGTGCCAGCAGCATTACAGGGATCCCACGAGAGACCCAGTACTTC.

In this sample, this clonotype turned up a few times. The chain couples TRBV18 to TRBJ2-1; a weak D match, TRBD1 (6 bases). Per the germline V gene, CDR1 is KGHSH and CDR2 is LQKENI. The CDR3 runs 13 residues. The V and J ends lost 6 bases and 8 bases respectively, with 14 bases between them. CDR3 region: CASSAGVPDEQFF. The CDR3 DNA sequence: TGTGCCAGCTCCGCAGGGGTTCCGGATGAGCAGTTCTTC.